This T cell receptor beta chain was documented in a study of blood T cell repertoires in COVID-19. The overall study: Whether acute or convalescent, the COVID-19 samples came from the United States, Italy and Spain. Nucleic acid was either cDNA or gDNA, and it came from T cells, B-cell-depleted T cells, or PBMCs.

In the original analysis: The authors estimated nucleated cell counts from reference gene primer amplification. Method: immunoSEQ multiplex PCR; TCRdb's copy keeps in-frame clones and lacks some. The DNA gave D and trimming, while V, J and clone size come from that table. The sample holds about 200,000 clones; 80% are singletons and the top ten take 4.5% to 7%. V was cut by 6 bases and J by 5 bases, with 13 bases left in between. This CDR3 has 13 amino acids. The J gene is TRBJ1-1, the V gene TRBV12-3 or TRBV12-4; TRBD1 might be the D (5 bases). This TCR came from a woman in her 70s with acute or convalescent COVID-19. Specimen: peripheral blood. The CDR3 sequence: CASRPQGTTEAFF. The CDR3 bases are TGTGCCAGCAGACCTCAGGGAACGACTGAAGCTTTCTTT.